These T cell receptor beta chains were read from a single sample in a study of regulatory and conventional T cells in breast cancer. TCRdb re-called the PCR reads with MiXCR, one entry per CDR3 protein. The data show over a thousand distinct CDR3 sequences, about 39% seen once. Material for sequencing was regulatory T cells from blood. The receptors come from a female donor with breast cancer. Both conserved end residues are part of each CDR3. The D gene is left open where the match is weak. The listing skips clone size in some rows; elsewhere it reads once, few, many or a size class.

TRBV3-1	TRBJ2-7	TRBD1	NA	CASSIDRAEQYF	TGTGCCAGCAGTATCGACAGGGCGGAGCAGTACTTC
TRBV6-2/TRBV6-3	TRBJ2-1	NA	few	CASSYSRASSYNEQFF	TGTGCCAGCAGTTACTCCCGAGCCAGCTCCTACAATGAGCAGTTCTTC
TRBV6-6	TRBJ2-5	TRBD2	NA	CASSYGTSGRQTQYF	TGTGCCAGCAGTTACGGGACTAGCGGGAGGCAGACCCAGTACTTC
TRBV20-1	TRBJ2-7	TRBD2	few	CSAKTSGVTYEQYF	TGCAGTGCAAAGACTAGCGGGGTAACTTACGAGCAGTACTTC
TRBV20-1	TRBJ1-1	TRBD1	few	CSAPRGTFMNTEAFF	TGCAGTGCTCCCAGGGGGACCTTTATGAACACTGAAGCTTTCTTT
TRBV5-1	TRBJ1-2	TRBD1	few	CASSTEGAGTYGYTF	TGCGCCAGCAGCACCGAGGGGGCAGGGACCTATGGCTACACCTTC
TRBV28	TRBJ1-3	NA	NA	CASSFLSGTTIYF	TGTGCCAGCAGTTTCCTTTCGGGAACCACCATATATTTT
TRBV7-2	TRBJ1-1	TRBD1	few	CASSSTDRVSTEAFF	TGTGCCAGCAGCTCAACCGACAGGGTGAGCACTGAAGCTTTCTTT
TRBV6-6	TRBJ2-7	NA	few	CASSSTGLGHEQYF	TGTGCCAGCAGTTCTACGGGACTCGGACACGAGCAGTACTTC
TRBV25-1	TRBJ2-1	TRBD1	NA	CASGQPGQGTDEQFF	TGTGCCAGCGGACAACCGGGACAGGGGACAGATGAGCAGTTCTTC
TRBV5-1	TRBJ1-5	NA	few	CASSLRVNQPQHF	TGCGCCAGCAGCTTGAGGGTGAATCAGCCCCAGCATTTT
TRBV20-1	TRBJ2-7	NA	few	CSASYPHPQVYEQYF	TGCAGTGCTAGCTACCCTCACCCTCAGGTCTACGAGCAGTACTTC
TRBV28	TRBJ1-1	NA	NA	CASSSSQAANTEAFF	TGTGCCAGCAGTTCATCACAGGCGGCGAACACTGAAGCCTTCTTT
TRBV9	TRBJ2-5	NA	few	CASSVGERGTQYF	TGTGCCAGCAGCGTTGGAGAAAGGGGGACCCAGTACTTC
TRBV3-1	TRBJ1-6	NA	NA	CASSQRSGHPAASPLHF	TGTGCCAGCAGCCAACGATCAGGACATCCCGCGGCTTCACCCCTCCACTTT